This record looks at one T cell receptor (beta chain) sequence and its context. Its antigen is undetermined. Only in-frame clones appear in the TCRdb table, and some are missing; sequencing was by immunoSEQ multiplex PCR. The sample lists fewer than 200,000 clones; approximately 60% were seen once. Each of the donors was a healthy adult who was HIV-negative and had not had a recent acute infection or vaccination. These data come from a study of shared clonotypes between healthy human individuals. Study-level background: Researchers assigned three CD4 naive, three CD4 memory, two CD8 naive and one CD8 memory plate to each donor. Regarding the study as a whole: In this cohort, only blood was sampled, and tissue repertoires likely differ.

The CDR3 contains 12 residues. Trimming pared 4 bases from V and 6 bases from J, leaving 13 bases between. Looked up from germline, CDR1 is GTSNPN and CDR2 is SVGIG (reference sequence). The clonotype originates from a man under 40 in good health. Sequenced sample: memory CD4+ T cells sorted from blood. Subset in this sample: CD45RA-negative fraction. This chain uses TRBV30 with TRBJ2-7; D may be TRBD2 (6 bases). This CDR3 is CAWTGSGLEQYF. The CDR3 bases are TGTGCCTGGACCGGGAGTGGGCTCGAGCAGTACTTC.